This TCR beta chain was retrieved from a study of CXCR3-negative and CXCR3-positive naive CD8 T cells. Across the study: Overall TRB read output was some 140 million, and each library contained about 1.5 +/- 0.3 million reads.

The CDR3 has 15 amino acids. Germline V gene lookup returns CDR1 SEHNR and CDR2 FQNEAQ (reference sequence). About this clonotype itself: Its antigen is currently unknown.

The method, 5' RACE with UMI labels, was used to prepare the TRB cDNA libraries. TCRdb re-analyzed the 5' RACE reads; it lists each CDR3 protein once, without DNA. This table holds about 46,000 distinct CDR3 sequences. Findings and caveats of the study: Naive subsets did not differ in surface CD5, and the authors estimated TCR strength using properties of the TRB CDR3. Diversity was high in both naive subsets and much lower in memory cells.

The sequencing input was naive CXCR3- CD8+ T cells from blood. As to subset: CD45RO-CCR7+CD27+CD95- naive CD8+ T cells lacking CXCR3 (TNR3-). The rearrangement links TRBV7-9 to TRBJ2-7; there is no DNA to check the TCRdb D call of TRBD2. This receptor was identified in a human donor in good health. Some clones in this sample may be carry-over from other donors' samples. CDR3 amino acids: CASSLGDYSSYEQYF.